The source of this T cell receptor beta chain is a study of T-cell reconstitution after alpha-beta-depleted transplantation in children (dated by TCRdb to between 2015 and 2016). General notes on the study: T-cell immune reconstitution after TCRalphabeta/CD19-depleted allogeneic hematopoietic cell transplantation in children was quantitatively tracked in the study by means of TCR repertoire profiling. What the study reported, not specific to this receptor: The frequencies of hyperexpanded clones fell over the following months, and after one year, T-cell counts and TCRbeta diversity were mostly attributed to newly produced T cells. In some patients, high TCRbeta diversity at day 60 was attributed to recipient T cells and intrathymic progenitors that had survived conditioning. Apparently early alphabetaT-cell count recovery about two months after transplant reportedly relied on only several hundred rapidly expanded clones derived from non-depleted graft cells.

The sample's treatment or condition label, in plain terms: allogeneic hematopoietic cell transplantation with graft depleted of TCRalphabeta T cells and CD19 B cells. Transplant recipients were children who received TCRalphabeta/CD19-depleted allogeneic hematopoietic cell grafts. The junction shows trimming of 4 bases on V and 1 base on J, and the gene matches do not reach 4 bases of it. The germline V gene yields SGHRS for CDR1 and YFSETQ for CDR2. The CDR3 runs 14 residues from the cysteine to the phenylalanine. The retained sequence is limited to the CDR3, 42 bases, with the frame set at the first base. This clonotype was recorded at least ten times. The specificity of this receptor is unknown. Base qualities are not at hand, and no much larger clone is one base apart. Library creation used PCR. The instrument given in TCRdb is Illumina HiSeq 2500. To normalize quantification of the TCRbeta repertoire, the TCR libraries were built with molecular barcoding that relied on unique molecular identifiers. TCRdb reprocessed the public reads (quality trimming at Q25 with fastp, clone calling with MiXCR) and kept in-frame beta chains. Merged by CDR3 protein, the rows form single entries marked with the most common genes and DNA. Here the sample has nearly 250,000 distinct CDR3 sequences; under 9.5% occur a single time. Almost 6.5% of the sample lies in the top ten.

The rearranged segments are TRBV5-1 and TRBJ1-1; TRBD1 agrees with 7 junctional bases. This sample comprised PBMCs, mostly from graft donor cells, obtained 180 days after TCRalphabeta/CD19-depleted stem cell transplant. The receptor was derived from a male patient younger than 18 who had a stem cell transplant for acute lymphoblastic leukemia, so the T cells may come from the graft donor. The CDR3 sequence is CASSPQGENTEAFF. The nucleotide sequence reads TGCGCCAGCAGCCCCCAGGGGGAGAACACTGAAGCTTTCTTT.